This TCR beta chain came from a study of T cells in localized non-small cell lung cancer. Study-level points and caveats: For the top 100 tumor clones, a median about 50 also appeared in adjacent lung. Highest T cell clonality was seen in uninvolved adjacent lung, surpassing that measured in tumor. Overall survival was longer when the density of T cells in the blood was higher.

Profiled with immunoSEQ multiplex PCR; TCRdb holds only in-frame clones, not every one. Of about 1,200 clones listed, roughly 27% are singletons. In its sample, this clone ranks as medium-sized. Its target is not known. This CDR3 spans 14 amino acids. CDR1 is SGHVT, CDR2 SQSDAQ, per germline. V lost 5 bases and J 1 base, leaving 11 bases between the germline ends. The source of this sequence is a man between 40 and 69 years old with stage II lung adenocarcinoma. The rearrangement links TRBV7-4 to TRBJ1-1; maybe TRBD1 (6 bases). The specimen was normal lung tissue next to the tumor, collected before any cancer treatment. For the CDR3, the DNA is TGTGCCAGCAGCCTGGGACACCAGAACACTGAAGCTTTCTTT. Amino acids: CASSLGHQNTEAFF. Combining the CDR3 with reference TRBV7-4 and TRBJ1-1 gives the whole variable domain GAGVSQSPRYKVAKRGRDVALRCDSISGHVTLYWYRQTLGQGSEVLTYSQSDAQRDKSGRPSGRFSAERPERSVSTLKIQRTEQGDSAVYLCASSLGHQNTEAFFGQGTRLTVV.